The 17 T cell receptor beta chains listed next were all sequenced from one sample in a study of T cells after yellow fever vaccination. TCRdb ran MiXCR on the 5' RACE reads and lists one entry per CDR3 protein. The sample yields about 340,000 distinct CDR3 sequences, about an eighth seen once. The sequences come from CD4+ T cells sorted from PBMCs, collected 15 days after the yellow fever booster vaccination. The source is a man between 18 and 35 years old who received the YFV17D yellow fever vaccine.

This clonotype was counted ten times or more. The CDR3 is CASSLTGTTEAFF. The DNA of the CDR3 is TGTGCCAGCAGTTTAACAGGGACCACTGAAGCTTTCTTT. The chain combines TRBV12-3 or TRBV12-4 with TRBJ1-1; D is perhaps TRBD1 (6 bases). The CDR3 sequence is 13 residues long. V was trimmed by 2 bases and J by 4 bases, leaving 8 bases between them.

This chain uses TRBV5-1 with TRBJ2-7, with D perhaps matching TRBD1 (6 bases). Trimming shortened V by 1 base and J by 6 bases, and 11 bases separated the two germline ends. This CDR3 has 13 residues. The germline CDR1 and CDR2 sequences are SGHRS and YFSETQ. The CDR3 here is CASSLQGIGEQYV. In nucleotides, the CDR3 is TGCGCCAGCAGCTTGCAGGGGATCGGCGAGCAGTACGTC.

In this sample, this clonotype turned up a few times. This chain joins TRBV20-1 and TRBJ1-2; tentatively, D is TRBD1 (5 bases). Germline loops: CDR1 DFQATT, CDR2 SNEGSKA (reference sequence). Trimming removed 4 bases from V and 8 bases from J, with 14 bases in between. This CDR3 has 12 residues. CDR3 DNA: TGCAGTGCTACTCGGACGGGGGAAGGCTACACCTTC. Translated, it gives CSATRTGEGYTF.

The J gene is TRBJ2-2, the V gene TRBV5-4; 9 bases are shared with TRBD2. The J segment lost 0 bases and the V segment lost 0 bases, leaving 3 bases of the junction unmatched. This CDR3 comprises 17 residues. CDR1 is SGHNT and CDR2 is YYREEE in the germline V gene (reference sequence). The CDR3 bases are TGTGCCAGCAGCTTGGCCCCTAGCGGGGCGAACACCGGGGAGCTGTTTTTT. It codes for CASSLAPSGANTGELFF.

Many counts were recorded for this clonotype. The chain employs TRBV7-2 and TRBJ1-5; unclear D gene. Germline V gives CDR1 SGHTA, CDR2 FQGNSA. The CDR3 is 16 amino acids. With 5 bases removed from V and 1 base from J, the gap between germline ends came to 15 bases. CDR3 nucleotide sequence: TGTGCCAGCAGCCAGAGAGGCGGGATGAGCAATCAGCCCCAGCATTTT. It codes for CASSQRGGMSNQPQHF.

The genes are TRBV7-2 and TRBJ1-4, with a weak D call TRBD1 (6 bases). This CDR3 has 14 amino acids. Germline lookup yields CDR1 SGHTA and CDR2 FQGNSA. The V end was cut by 4 bases, the J end by 2 bases, with 8 bases between. CDR3 bases: TGTGCCAGCAGCTCCAGGGGCACTAATGAAAAACTGTTTTTT. It specifies CASSSRGTNEKLFF.

This clonotype occurred many times. The chain has TRBV5-6 and TRBJ1-4, with 11 bases matching TRBD1. The CDR3 is 15 residues long. The germline CDR1 and CDR2 sequences are SGHDT and YYEEEE. The V and J ends lost 3 bases and 2 bases, in that order; junction bases with no gene match: 0. CDR3: CASSWTGGTNEKLFF. The CDR3 DNA follows: TGTGCCAGCAGCTGGACAGGGGGCACTAATGAAAAACTGTTTTTT.

This clonotype has a handful of counts. V is TRBV7-2 and J is TRBJ2-1; D perhaps matches TRBD1 (6 bases). The germline CDR1 and CDR2 sequences are SGHTA and FQGNSA. V lost 2 bases, J lost 7 bases, and 12 bases lay in between. The CDR3 covers 14 residues. DNA for the CDR3: TGTGCCAGCAGCTTATCCAGGGGCTCAAATGAGCAGTTCTTC. This sequence encodes CASSLSRGSNEQFF.

The chain has TRBV27 and TRBJ1-2, with D perhaps TRBD1 (6 bases). CDR3 size: 15 residues. Germline V gene lookup returns CDR1 MNHEY and CDR2 SMNVEV (reference sequence). Trimming cost V 4 bases and J 4 bases, with 16 bases left between them. CDR3 sequence (DNA): TGTGCCAGCAGTTCACTTCATAGGGGGTTCTATGGCTACACCTTC. Protein sequence: CASSSLHRGFYGYTF.

The rearrangement uses TRBV5-1 and TRBJ2-7; D is possibly TRBD1 (5 bases). V was trimmed by 0 bases and J by 0 bases, leaving 13 bases between them. Germline V gene sequence: CDR1 SGHRS, CDR2 YFSETQ. The CDR3 is made up of 16 amino acids. For the CDR3, the DNA is TGCGCCAGCAGCTTGGATGGGGCTACCTACTCCTACGAGCAGTACTTC. It encodes CASSLDGATYSYEQYF.

This clonotype was picked up a small number of times. This chain links TRBV4-1 with TRBJ1-1; D is uncertain. Trimming pared 1 base from V and 7 bases from J, leaving 10 bases between. This CDR3 is 13 amino acids long. CDR1 MGHRA and CDR2 YSYEKL come from the germline V gene. The CDR3 is CASSQAQLVEAFF. The CDR3 DNA follows: TGCGCCAGCAGCCAAGCTCAGCTTGTTGAAGCTTTCTTT.

CDR3 nucleotides: TGTGCCAGCAGCGCCCGACAGGGCAAAGCTTTCTTT. It yields the protein CASSARQGKAFF. The rearrangement links TRBV6-5 to TRBJ1-1; 7 positions agree with TRBD1. Losses at the gene ends were 6 bases for V and 9 bases for J; bases not matched to a gene: 7. CDR1 and CDR2 from the germline V gene are MNHEY and SVGAGI. The CDR3 extends over 12 amino acids.

The chain is built from TRBV20-1 and TRBJ2-7; D might be TRBD1 (6 bases). The V gene lost 3 bases and the J gene lost 4 bases, with 10 bases spanning the gap. Germline CDR1 is DFQATT and CDR2 is SNEGSKA (reference sequence). The CDR3 is made up of 12 amino acids. DNA for the CDR3: TGCAGTGCTAGGGGCAGGGGTTACGAGCAGTACTTC. Translating gives CSARGRGYEQYF.

This clonotype has only one observation. V gene TRBV6-2 or TRBV6-3 combines with J gene TRBJ2-5, with D perhaps assigned TRBD1 or TRBD2 (5 bases each). The length of the CDR3 is 15 residues. V was cut by 3 bases and J by 5 bases, with 16 bases left in between. Per the germline V gene, CDR1 is MNHEY and CDR2 is SVGEGT. The CDR3 region is CASSYWDASVETQYF. CDR3 DNA: TGTGCCAGCAGTTATTGGGACGCCTCAGTGGAGACCCAGTACTTC.

This clonotype occurred many times. This chain links TRBV6-6 with TRBJ2-7; D is unclear. CDR3 size: 15 residues. The V gene's germline CDR1 is MNHNY and CDR2 SVGAGI (reference sequence). Trimming stripped 4 bases from V and 5 bases from J, with 18 bases between. CDR3 nucleotide sequence: TGTGCCAGCAGTTTACTGTCGAGGCCCGGTAACGAGCAGTACTTC. Its protein is CASSLLSRPGNEQYF.

The rearrangement joins TRBV15 to TRBJ2-5; D is uncertain. V lost 1 base and J 7 bases, leaving 4 bases between the germline ends. The length of the CDR3 is 11 residues. Germline CDR1 LNHNV, CDR2 YYDKDF (reference sequence). The DNA for the CDR3 is TGTGCCACCAGCAGAGCACGGACCCAGTACTTC. Translated: CATSRARTQYF. The complete variable domain, with remaining parts taken from reference TRBV15 and TRBJ2-5, reads DAMVIQNPRYQVTQFGKPVTLSCSQTLNHNVMYWYQQKSSQAPKLLFHYYDKDFNNEADTPDNFQSRRPNTSFCFLDIRSPGLGDTAMYLCATSRARTQYFGPGTRLLVL.

This clonotype was seen more than once but under ten times. The chain is built from TRBV7-2 and TRBJ2-5; 7 nucleotides align to TRBD2. Unmatched junction bases numbered 7, after V lost 5 bases and J lost 4 bases. The length of the CDR3 is 14 residues. CDR1 is SGHTA, CDR2 FQGNSA, per germline. The CDR3 sequence is CASSRPGEGETQYF. In DNA form, the CDR3 reads TGTGCCAGCAGCCGACCGGGGGAGGGAGAGACCCAGTACTTC.